What follows are 17 T cell receptor beta chains derived from one specimen sequenced in a study of blood T cell repertoires in COVID-19. Assay used: immunoSEQ multiplex PCR; TCRdb lists only in-frame clones, some missing. The table shows roughly 250,000 clones, with under 90% occurring only once. The sequencing sample was made of peripheral blood. The receptors stem from a human donor in a cohort sampled during active COVID-19.

This chain uses TRBV5-1 with TRBJ1-4; 7 bases map to TRBD1. V was pared by 7 bases and J by 5 bases, with 8 bases of the junction left unmatched. The length of the CDR3 is 14 residues. Germline CDR1 SGHRS, CDR2 YFSETQ. In DNA, the CDR3 is TGCGCCAGCGGGACAGTAGGAAGAAATGAAAAACTGTTTTTT. It codes for CASGTVGRNEKLFF.

In its sample, this clone was seen a few times. The chain couples TRBV28 to TRBJ2-3, with D possibly matching TRBD2 (5 bases). Per germline, CDR1 MDHEN and CDR2 SYDVKM. This CDR3 has 16 residues. With 6 bases removed from V and 2 bases from J, the gap between germline ends came to 18 bases. This CDR3 is CASSHLPDSDTDTQYF. As DNA, the CDR3 is TGTGCCAGCAGCCACCTCCCGGACTCCGACACAGATACGCAGTATTTT. The variable domain in full, with the rest retrieved from reference TRBV28 and TRBJ2-3, is DVKVTQSSRYLVKRTGEKVFLECVQDMDHENMFWYRQDPGLGLRLIYFSYDVKMKEKGDIPEGYSVSREKKERFSLILESASTNQTSMYLCASSHLPDSDTDTQYFGPGTRLTVL.

V gene TRBV6-5 combines with J gene TRBJ2-7; 9 nucleotides line up with TRBD1. CDR3 length: 15 residues. V lost 7 bases and J lost 3; bases outside the gene matches: 10. Germline values: CDR1 MNHEY, CDR2 SVGAGI. The CDR3 nucleotides read TGTGCCAGCACCCTATCACCGGGACAGGGCTACGAGCAGTACTTC. Encoded protein: CASTLSPGQGYEQYF.

V usage is TRBV7-8 and J usage is TRBJ2-3; the match to TRBD2 covers 7 bases. The CDR3 sequence is 16 residues long. The ends lost 0 bases at V and 4 bases at J; junction bases unmatched: 7. CDR1 SGHVS and CDR2 FQNEAQ come from the germline V gene. The CDR3 here is CASSLAGRGSADTQYF. The CDR3 nucleotides are TGTGCCAGCAGCTTAGCTGGGCGGGGGAGTGCAGATACGCAGTATTTT.

The CDR3 region is CASSVDSNSNQPQHF. CDR3 coding DNA: TGTGCCAGCAGCGTTGACAGTAATAGCAATCAGCCCCAGCATTTT. The V call is TRBV2, the J call TRBJ1-5, with D possibly matching TRBD1 (5 bases). CDR3 size: 15 residues. Germline CDR1 SNHLY, CDR2 FYNNEI. Trimming shortened V by 6 bases and J by 0 bases, and 12 bases separated the two germline ends.

The chain recombines TRBV10-1 with TRBJ2-3; TRBD2 agrees at 9 bases. CDR1 and CDR2 (germline): WNHNN, SYGVQD (reference sequence). V was clipped by 3 bases and J by 0 bases; unmatched bases: 10. This CDR3 has 18 residues. The CDR3 DNA follows: TGCGCCAGCAGTGATCTAGCGGGGTGGCGGTTGAGCACAGATACGCAGTATTTT. Amino acid sequence: CASSDLAGWRLSTDTQYF.

The chain carries TRBV4-1 and TRBJ1-1; 7 nucleotides match TRBD1. This CDR3 has 14 residues. The J segment lost 1 base and the V segment lost 4 bases, leaving 3 bases of the junction unmatched. Germline V gives CDR1 MGHRA, CDR2 YSYEKL. The CDR3 region has the DNA TGCGCCAGCAGCCTCTACAGGGGGAACACTGAAGCTTTCTTT. Its translation: CASSLYRGNTEAFF.

CDR3 in amino acids: CASSLGTAKSYEQYF. The DNA of the CDR3 is TGTGCCAGCAGTTTAGGGACTGCAAAGTCCTACGAGCAGTACTTC. V gene TRBV28 combines with J gene TRBJ2-7; D perhaps matches TRBD2 (6 bases). V lost 2 bases and J 1 base, leaving 12 bases between the germline ends. Germline CDR1 is MDHEN and CDR2 is SYDVKM. The CDR3 extends over 15 amino acids.

The chain employs TRBV29-1 and TRBJ2-7, with 7 bases aligning to TRBD2. Germline V lookup: CDR1 SQVTM, CDR2 ANQGSEA. CDR3 length equals 11 residues. After removal of 6 bases from V and 6 bases from J, the junction contained 5 bases not matched to a gene. Written as DNA, the CDR3 is TGCAGCGTCGCTAGCGGAGGCGAGCAGTACTTC. Protein sequence: CSVASGGEQYF.

The gene calls are TRBV19 and TRBJ2-2; possibly TRBD1 for D (5 bases). The CDR3 covers 15 residues. Trimming stripped 1 base from V and 4 bases from J, with 10 bases between. CDR1 LNHDA and CDR2 SQIVND come from the germline V gene (reference sequence). The CDR3 sequence is CASSIGRVSTGELFF. In DNA form, the CDR3 reads TGTGCCAGTAGTATAGGCAGGGTCAGCACCGGGGAGCTGTTTTTT.

This clone showed up just a few times. The rearrangement joins TRBV18 to TRBJ1-5; D unresolved. This CDR3 region has 14 residues. Per the germline V gene, CDR1 is KGHSH and CDR2 is LQKENI. V was pared by 4 bases and J by 5 bases, with 12 bases between. CDR3 DNA sequence: TGTGCCAGCTCACTTCGACGGGAGTATCAGCCCCAGCATTTT. Its translation: CASSLRREYQPQHF.

The chain has TRBV7-3 and TRBJ2-3, with 7 bases that match TRBD2. This CDR3 is 18 amino acids long. CDR1 is SGHTA, CDR2 FQGTGA, per germline. The V segment lost 1 base and the J segment 4 bases; nucleotides outside the gene matches: 14. CDR3 in amino acids: CASSLRPSSGGRSDTQYF. In nucleotides, the CDR3 is TGTGCCAGCAGCTTAAGACCGAGCTCGGGAGGCCGCTCAGATACGCAGTATTTT.

This clone was seen a single time. V usage is TRBV29-1 and J usage is TRBJ2-6, with D tentatively TRBD1 (6 bases). Germline lookup yields CDR1 SQVTM and CDR2 ANQGSEA. This CDR3 is built from 16 residues. Trimming took off 5 bases at V and 1 base at J, with 15 bases between the two ends. CDR3 coding DNA: TGCAGCGTTACCGGGACAACGAATTCTGGGGCCAACGTCCTGACTTTC. Residues: CSVTGTTNSGANVLTF.

The chain's CDR3 is CAISDLLAGNEQFF. CDR3 nucleotides: TGTGCCATCAGTGATTTACTAGCGGGGAATGAGCAGTTCTTC. The V call is TRBV10-3, the J call TRBJ2-1; 10 bases are shared with TRBD2. CDR3 length: 14 amino acids. V shed 3 bases, J shed 7 bases, and the junction held 3 bases outside the gene matches. Germline V gene data show CDR1 as ENHRY and CDR2 as SYGVKD.

The chain uses TRBV4-3 and TRBJ2-7; a weak D match, TRBD1 (6 bases). CDR1 and CDR2 (germline): LGHNA, YSLEER. With 0 bases removed from V and 2 bases from J, the gap between germline ends came to 11 bases. The length of the CDR3 is 15 residues. The CDR3 sequence is CASSQDVRGAYEQYF. CDR3 nucleotides: TGCGCCAGCAGCCAAGACGTCAGGGGTGCCTACGAGCAGTACTTC.

V and J are TRBV9 and TRBJ2-3, with a possible D match to TRBD2 (5 bases). V lost 5 bases to trimming and J lost 2 bases, with 15 bases between them. CDR3 length: 15 residues. The germline V gene encodes CDR1 SGDLS and CDR2 YYNGEE. CDR3 bases: TGTGCCAGCAGTGGTAACGGACTGGCCACAGATACGCAGTATTTT. Its translation is CASSGNGLATDTQYF.

J is TRBJ2-1 and V is TRBV19; tentatively, D is TRBD2 (6 bases). The CDR3 contains 13 residues. V lost 3 bases and J 10 bases, leaving 13 bases between the germline ends. Germline V gene data show CDR1 as LNHDA and CDR2 as SQIVND (reference sequence). CDR3 residues: CASSMGGVGEQFF. CDR3 coding DNA: TGTGCCAGTAGTATGGGCGGGGTTGGCGAGCAGTTCTTC.